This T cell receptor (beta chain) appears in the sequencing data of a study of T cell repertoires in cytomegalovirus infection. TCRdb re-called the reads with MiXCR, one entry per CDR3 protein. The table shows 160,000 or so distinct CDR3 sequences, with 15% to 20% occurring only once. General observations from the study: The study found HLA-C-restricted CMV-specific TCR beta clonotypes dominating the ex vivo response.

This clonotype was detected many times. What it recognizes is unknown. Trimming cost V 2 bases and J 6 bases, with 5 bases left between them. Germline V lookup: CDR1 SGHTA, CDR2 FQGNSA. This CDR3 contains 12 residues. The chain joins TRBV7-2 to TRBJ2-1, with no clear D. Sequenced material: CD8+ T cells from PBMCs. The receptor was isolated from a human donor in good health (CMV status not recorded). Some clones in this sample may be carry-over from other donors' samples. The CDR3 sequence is CASSLIFNEQFF. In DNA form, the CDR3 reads TGTGCCAGCAGCTTAATTTTCAATGAGCAGTTCTTC.